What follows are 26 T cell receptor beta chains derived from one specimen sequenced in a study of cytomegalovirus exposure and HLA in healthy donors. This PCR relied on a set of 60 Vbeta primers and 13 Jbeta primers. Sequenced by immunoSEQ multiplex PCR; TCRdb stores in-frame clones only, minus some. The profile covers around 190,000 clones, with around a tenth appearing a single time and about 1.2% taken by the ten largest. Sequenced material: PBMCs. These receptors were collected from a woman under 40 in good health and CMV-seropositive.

The CDR3 nucleotides are TGCGCCAGCAGCCATCCCGGACAGGGGCAAGAGACCCAGTACTTC. This translates into CASSHPGQGQETQYF. The chain joins TRBV5-1 to TRBJ2-5, with TRBD1 matching 9 bases. V lost 4 bases to trimming and J lost 2 bases; unmatched junction nucleotides: 6. CDR3 length equals 15 residues. The germline gives CDR1 SGHRS, CDR2 YFSETQ.

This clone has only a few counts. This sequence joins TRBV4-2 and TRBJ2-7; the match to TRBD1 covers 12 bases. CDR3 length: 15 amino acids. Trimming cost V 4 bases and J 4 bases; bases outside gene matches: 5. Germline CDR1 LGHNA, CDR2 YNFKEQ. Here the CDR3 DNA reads TGTGCCAGCAGCCCGGGACAGGGGGCCTCTTACGAGCAGTACTTC. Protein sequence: CASSPGQGASYEQYF.

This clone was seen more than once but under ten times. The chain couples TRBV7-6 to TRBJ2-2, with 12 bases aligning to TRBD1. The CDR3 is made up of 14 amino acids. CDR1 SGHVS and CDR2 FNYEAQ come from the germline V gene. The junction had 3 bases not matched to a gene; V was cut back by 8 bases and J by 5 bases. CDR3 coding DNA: TGTGCCAGCCGGGACAGGGGGCAAACCGGGGAGCTGTTTTTT. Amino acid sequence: CASRDRGQTGELFF.

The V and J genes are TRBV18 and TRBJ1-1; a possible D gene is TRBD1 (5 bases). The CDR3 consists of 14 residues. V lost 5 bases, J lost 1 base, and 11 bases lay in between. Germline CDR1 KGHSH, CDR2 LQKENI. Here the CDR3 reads CASSEGRANTEAFF. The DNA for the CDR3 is TGTGCCAGCTCAGAAGGCAGGGCGAACACTGAAGCTTTCTTT.

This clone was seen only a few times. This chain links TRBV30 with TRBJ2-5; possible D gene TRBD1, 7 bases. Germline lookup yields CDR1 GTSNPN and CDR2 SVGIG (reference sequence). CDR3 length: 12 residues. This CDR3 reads CRGGGPQETQYF. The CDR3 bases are TGTCGAGGAGGGGGCCCACAAGAGACCCAGTACTTC.

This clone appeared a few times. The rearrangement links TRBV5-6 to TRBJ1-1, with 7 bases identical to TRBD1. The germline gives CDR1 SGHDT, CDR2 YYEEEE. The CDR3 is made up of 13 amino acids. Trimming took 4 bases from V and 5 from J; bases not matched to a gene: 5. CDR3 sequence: CASSPGGTTEAFF. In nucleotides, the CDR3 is TGTGCCAGCAGCCCAGGGGGGACGACTGAAGCTTTCTTT. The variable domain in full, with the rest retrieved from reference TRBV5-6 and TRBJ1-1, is DAGVTQSPTHLIKTRGQQVTLRCSPKSGHDTVSWYQQALGQGPQFIFQYYEEEERQRGNFPDRFSGHQFPNYSSELNVNALLLGDSALYLCASSPGGTTEAFFGQGTRLTVV.

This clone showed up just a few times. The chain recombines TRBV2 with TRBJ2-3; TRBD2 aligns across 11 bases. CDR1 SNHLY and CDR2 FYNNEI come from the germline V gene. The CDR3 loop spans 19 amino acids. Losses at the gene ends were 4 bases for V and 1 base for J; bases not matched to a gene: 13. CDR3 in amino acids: CASSARRLAGSLGTDTQYF. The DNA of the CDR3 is TGTGCCAGCAGTGCACGTCGACTAGCGGGATCTTTAGGCACAGATACGCAGTATTTT.

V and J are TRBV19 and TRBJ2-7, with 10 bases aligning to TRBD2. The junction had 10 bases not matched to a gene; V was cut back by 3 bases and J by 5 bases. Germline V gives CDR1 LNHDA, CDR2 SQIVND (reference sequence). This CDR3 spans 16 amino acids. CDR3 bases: TGTGCCAGTAGTATGTGGGCTAGCGGGAGTTTCGACGAGCAGTACTTC. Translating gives CASSMWASGSFDEQYF.

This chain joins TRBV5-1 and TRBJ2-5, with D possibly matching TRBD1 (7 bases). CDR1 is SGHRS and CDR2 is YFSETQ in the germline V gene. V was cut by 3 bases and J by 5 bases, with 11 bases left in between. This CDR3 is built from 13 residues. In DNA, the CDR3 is TGCGCCAGCAGCTCGACAGGGAGGGAGACCCAGTACTTC. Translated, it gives CASSSTGRETQYF.

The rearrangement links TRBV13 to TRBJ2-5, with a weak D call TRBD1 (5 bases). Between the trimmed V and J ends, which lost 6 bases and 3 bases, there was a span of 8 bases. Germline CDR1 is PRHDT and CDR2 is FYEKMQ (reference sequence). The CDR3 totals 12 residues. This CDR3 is CASSIGEETQYF. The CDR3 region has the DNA TGTGCCAGCAGTATAGGGGAAGAGACCCAGTACTTC. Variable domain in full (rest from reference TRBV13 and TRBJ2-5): AAGVIQSPRHLIKEKRETATLKCYPIPRHDTVYWYQQGPGQDPQFLISFYEKMQSDKGSIPDRFSAQQFSDYHSELNMSSLELGDSALYFCASSIGEETQYFGPGTRLLVL.

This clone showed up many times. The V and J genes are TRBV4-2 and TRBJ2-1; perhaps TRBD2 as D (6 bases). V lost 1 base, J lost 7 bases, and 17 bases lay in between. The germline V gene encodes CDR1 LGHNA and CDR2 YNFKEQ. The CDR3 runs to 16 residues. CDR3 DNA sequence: TGTGCCAGCAGCCAAGTGGGAGGATTTAGCACTAATGAGCAGTTCTTC. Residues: CASSQVGGFSTNEQFF.

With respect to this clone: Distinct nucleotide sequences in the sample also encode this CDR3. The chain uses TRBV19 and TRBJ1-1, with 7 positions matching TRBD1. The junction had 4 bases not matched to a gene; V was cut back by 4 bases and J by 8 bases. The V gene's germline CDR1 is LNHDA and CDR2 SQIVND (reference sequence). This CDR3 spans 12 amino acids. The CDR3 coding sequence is TGTGCCAGTAGTAACAGGGGTACAGAAGCTTTCTTT. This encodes CASSNRGTEAFF.

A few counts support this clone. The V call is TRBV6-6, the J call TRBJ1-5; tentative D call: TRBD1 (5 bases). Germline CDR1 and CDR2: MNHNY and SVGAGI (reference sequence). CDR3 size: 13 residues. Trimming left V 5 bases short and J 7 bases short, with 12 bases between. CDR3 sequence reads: CASSRLQGQPQHF. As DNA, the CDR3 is TGTGCCAGCAGTAGGCTCCAGGGACAGCCCCAGCATTTT.

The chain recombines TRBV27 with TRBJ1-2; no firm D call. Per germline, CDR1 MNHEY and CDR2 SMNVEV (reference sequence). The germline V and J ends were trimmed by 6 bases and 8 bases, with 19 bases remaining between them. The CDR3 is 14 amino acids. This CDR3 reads CASSPLGTASGYTF. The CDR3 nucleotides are TGTGCCAGCAGCCCTCTAGGTACCGCGTCCGGCTACACCTTC.

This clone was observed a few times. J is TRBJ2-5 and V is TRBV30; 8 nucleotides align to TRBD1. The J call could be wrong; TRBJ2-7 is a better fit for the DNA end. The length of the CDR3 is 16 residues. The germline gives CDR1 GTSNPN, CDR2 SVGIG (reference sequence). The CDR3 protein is CAWSGQGAILSYEQYF. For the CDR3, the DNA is TGTGCCTGGAGTGGGCAGGGGGCTATCCTTTCCTACGAGCAGTACTTC.

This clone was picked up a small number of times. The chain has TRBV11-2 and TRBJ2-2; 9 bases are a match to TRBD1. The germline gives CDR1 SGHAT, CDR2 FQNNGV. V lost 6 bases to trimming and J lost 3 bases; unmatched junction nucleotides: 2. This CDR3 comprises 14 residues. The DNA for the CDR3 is TGTGCCAGCAGAAGACAGGGGGACACCGGGGAGCTGTTTTTT. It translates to CASRRQGDTGELFF.

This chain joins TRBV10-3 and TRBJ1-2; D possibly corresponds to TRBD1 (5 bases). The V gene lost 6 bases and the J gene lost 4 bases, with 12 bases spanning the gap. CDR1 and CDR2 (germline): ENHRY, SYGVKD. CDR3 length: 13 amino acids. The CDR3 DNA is TGTGCCATCAGGGGGCGGGAGACCTATGGCTACACCTTC. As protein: CAIRGRETYGYTF.

The CDR3 sequence: CSGATGYTGELFF. Here the CDR3 DNA reads TGCAGCGGGGCAACAGGCTACACCGGGGAGCTGTTTTTT. The chain has TRBV29-1 and TRBJ2-2, with D perhaps matching TRBD1 (5 bases). Germline lookup yields CDR1 SQVTM and CDR2 ANQGSEA. The CDR3 is 13 residues long. The V gene lost 7 bases and the J gene lost 3 bases, with 12 bases spanning the gap.

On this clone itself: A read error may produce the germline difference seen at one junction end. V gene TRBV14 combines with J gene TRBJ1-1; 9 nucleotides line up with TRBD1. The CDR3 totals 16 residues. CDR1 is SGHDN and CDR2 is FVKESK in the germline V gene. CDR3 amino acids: CASSRGTGRVKTEAFF. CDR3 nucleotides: TGTGCCAGCAGCCGTGGGACAGGGAGGGTGAAGACTGAAGCTTTCTTT.

The CDR3 coding sequence is TGCAGCGTCGGTACAGGATATGGCTACACCTTC. It yields the protein CSVGTGYGYTF. The J gene is TRBJ1-2, the V gene TRBV29-1; TRBD1 might be the D (5 bases). The CDR3 is made up of 11 amino acids. Germline CDR1 and CDR2: SQVTM and ANQGSEA. V lost 6 bases to trimming and J lost 5 bases, with 10 bases between them.

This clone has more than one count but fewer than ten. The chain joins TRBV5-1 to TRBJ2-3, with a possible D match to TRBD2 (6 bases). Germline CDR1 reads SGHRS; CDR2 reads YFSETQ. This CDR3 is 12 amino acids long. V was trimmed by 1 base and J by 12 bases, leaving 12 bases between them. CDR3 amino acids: CASSLQGREQYF. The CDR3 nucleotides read TGCGCCAGCAGCTTGCAAGGGCGGGAACAGTATTTT.

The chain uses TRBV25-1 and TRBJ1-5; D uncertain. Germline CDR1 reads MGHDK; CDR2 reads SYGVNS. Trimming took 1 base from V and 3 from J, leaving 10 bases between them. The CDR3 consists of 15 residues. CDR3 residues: CASSESSASNQPQHF. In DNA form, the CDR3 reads TGTGCCAGCAGTGAATCGAGCGCTTCCAATCAGCCCCAGCATTTT.

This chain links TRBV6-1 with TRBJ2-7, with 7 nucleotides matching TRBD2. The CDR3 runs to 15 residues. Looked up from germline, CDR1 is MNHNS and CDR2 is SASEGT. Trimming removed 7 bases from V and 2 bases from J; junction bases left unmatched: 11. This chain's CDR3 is CASIKGRGEAYEQYF. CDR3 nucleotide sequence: TGTGCCAGCATCAAAGGGAGGGGAGAGGCCTACGAGCAGTACTTC.

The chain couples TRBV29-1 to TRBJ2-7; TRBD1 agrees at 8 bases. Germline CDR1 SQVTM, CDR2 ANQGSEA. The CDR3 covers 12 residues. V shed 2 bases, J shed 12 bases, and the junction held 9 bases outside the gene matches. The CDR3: CSVETGTGLRYF. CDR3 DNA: TGCAGCGTTGAAACAGGGACAGGCCTCAGGTACTTC.

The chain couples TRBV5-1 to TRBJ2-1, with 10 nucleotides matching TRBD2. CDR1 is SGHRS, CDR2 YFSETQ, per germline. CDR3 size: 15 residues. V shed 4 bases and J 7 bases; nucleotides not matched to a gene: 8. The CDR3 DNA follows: TGCGCCAGCAGCCCTAGCGGGAGCCCGGAGAATGAGCAGTTCTTC. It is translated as CASSPSGSPENEQFF.

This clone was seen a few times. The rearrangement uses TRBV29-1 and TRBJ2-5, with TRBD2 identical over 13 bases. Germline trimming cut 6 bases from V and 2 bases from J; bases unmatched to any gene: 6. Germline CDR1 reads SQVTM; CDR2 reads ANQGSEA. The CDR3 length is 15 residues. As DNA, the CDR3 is TGCAGCGTGTATAAGGGACTAGCGGGGCAAGAGACCCAGTACTTC. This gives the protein CSVYKGLAGQETQYF.